The 13 T cell receptor beta chains presented below share a single source sample, sequenced in a study of T cell clonotyping in hematopoietic cell transplantation (dated by TCRdb to the early 2020s). Library generation was performed with the immunoSEQ multiplex PCR assay. Drawn from immuneACCESS, this table holds only the in-frame rearrangements with V and J called that TCRdb kept. Clones are partly lost; checked studies trace under half to an unresolved V gene and leave the rest unexplained. The sample records fewer than 30,000 clones, about 94% of which are singletons. Approximately 1.5% of the sample is held by the ten biggest clonotypes. Sequenced input: peripheral blood mononuclear cells. The receptors stem from a middle-aged man in good health. Some clones in this sample may be carry-over from other donors' samples.

This rearrangement joins TRBV30 to TRBJ1-1; possibly TRBD1 for D (6 bases). The CDR3 totals 15 residues. The germline V gene has CDR1 GTSNPN and CDR2 SVGIG (reference sequence). Deletions cut 2 bases from V and 3 bases from J, with 16 bases between. The CDR3 DNA reads as TGTGCCTGGAGTATCTTAGGGGAGGGGGACACTGAAGCTTTCTTT. This translates into CAWSILGEGDTEAFF.

The chain uses TRBV30 and TRBJ1-1; unclear D gene. The length of the CDR3 is 14 residues. Germline values: CDR1 GTSNPN, CDR2 SVGIG (reference sequence). V lost 0 bases and J lost 5, with 13 bases in between. For the CDR3, the DNA is TGTGCCTGGAGTGTAAGAGTGATGTCTACTGAAGCTTTCTTT. It specifies CAWSVRVMSTEAFF.

The V and J genes are TRBV15 and TRBJ2-3, with unresolved D. The germline V gene has CDR1 LNHNV and CDR2 YYDKDF (reference sequence). The CDR3 is 13 residues long. V lost 0 bases to trimming and J lost 4 bases, with 5 bases between them. This CDR3 reads CATSREIPDTQYF. DNA of the CDR3: TGTGCCACCAGCAGAGAGATCCCAGATACGCAGTATTTT. Full variable domain (outside the CDR3, taken from reference TRBV15 and TRBJ2-3): DAMVIQNPRYQVTQFGKPVTLSCSQTLNHNVMYWYQQKSSQAPKLLFHYYDKDFNNEADTPDNFQSRRPNTSFCFLDIRSPGLGDTAMYLCATSREIPDTQYFGPGTRLTVL.

The rearrangement joins TRBV5-1 to TRBJ2-5, with 7 bases that match TRBD1. Germline assignment: CDR1 SGHRS and CDR2 YFSETQ. The ends lost 0 bases at V and 5 bases at J; junction bases unmatched: 4. The CDR3 runs 14 residues. CDR3 nucleotides: TGCGCCAGCAGCTTGGAAGGGGGCGGGGAGACCCAGTACTTC. It encodes CASSLEGGGETQYF.

V gene TRBV7-3 combines with J gene TRBJ2-7; possible D gene TRBD1, 6 bases. Near its end, the DNA agrees better with TRBJ2-5, so the J call may be wrong. The CDR3 runs to 13 residues. Germline V gene lookup returns CDR1 SGHTA and CDR2 FQGTGA. The CDR3 spells CASSSVGAETQYF. The CDR3 region has the DNA TGTGCCAGCAGCTCGGTGGGGGCGGAGACCCAGTACTTC.

The rearrangement links TRBV19 to TRBJ1-2, with D possibly being TRBD1 (5 bases). V lost 5 bases to trimming and J lost 2 bases, with 15 bases between them. CDR1 is LNHDA and CDR2 is SQIVND in the germline V gene (reference sequence). This CDR3 spans 15 amino acids. The CDR3 bases are TGTGCCAGTAGTGTCGACAGAGAACAAAACTATGGCTACACCTTC. It specifies CASSVDREQNYGYTF. Filled out from reference TRBV19 and TRBJ1-2, the complete variable domain reads DGGITQSPKYLFRKEGQNVTLSCEQNLNHDAMYWYRQDPGQGLRLIYYSQIVNDFQKGDIAEGYSVSREKKESFPLTVTSAQKNPTAFYLCASSVDREQNYGYTFGSGTRLTVV.

The chain links TRBV7-9 to TRBJ1-2; no firm D call. The CDR3 extends over 13 amino acids. V lost 5 bases to trimming and J lost 2 bases, with 9 bases between them. The germline gives CDR1 SEHNR, CDR2 FQNEAQ (reference sequence). The CDR3 reads CASSRDTNYGYTF. Written as DNA, the CDR3 is TGTGCCAGCAGCCGCGACACCAACTATGGCTACACCTTC.

The V call is TRBV7-2, the J call TRBJ1-5, with D uncertain. V lost 4 bases, J lost 7 bases, and 11 bases lay in between. CDR1 is SGHTA and CDR2 is FQGNSA in the germline V gene. The CDR3 has 13 residues. The chain's CDR3 is CASSSSTNQPQHF. For the CDR3, the DNA is TGTGCCAGCAGCTCCTCGACGAACCAGCCCCAGCATTTT.

V usage is TRBV7-2 and J usage is TRBJ1-2; unclear D gene. The V end was cut by 1 base, the J end by 7 bases, with 19 bases between. This CDR3 spans 16 amino acids. CDR1 and CDR2 (germline): SGHTA, FQGNSA. The CDR3 reads CASSLGHRAPTSGYTF. The CDR3 bases are TGTGCCAGCAGCTTAGGCCACCGGGCGCCAACCTCTGGCTACACCTTC.

This chain links TRBV5-4 with TRBJ1-4, with TRBD1 as a possible D gene (6 bases). CDR3 size: 15 residues. The V and J ends lost 3 bases and 2 bases respectively, with 11 bases between them. Per the germline V gene, CDR1 is SGHNT and CDR2 is YYREEE (reference sequence). DNA for the CDR3: TGTGCCAGCAGCTCCGGGGGCGCGACTAATGAAAAACTGTTTTTT. Protein sequence: CASSSGGATNEKLFF.

The CDR3 DNA reads TGTGCCAGCACCCCCGGTTCGACCCCGAGCTCCTACGAGCAGTACTTC. This sequence encodes CASTPGSTPSSYEQYF. The V call is TRBV28, the J call TRBJ2-7; D ambiguous. There are 16 residues in the CDR3. The germline gives CDR1 MDHEN, CDR2 SYDVKM. V was cut by 7 bases and J by 0 bases, with 19 bases left in between.

This chain uses TRBV4-2 with TRBJ2-1, with 8 nucleotides matching TRBD2. Germline CDR1 reads LGHNA; CDR2 reads YNFKEQ. The CDR3 contains 18 residues. J lost 4 bases, V lost 0 bases, and 11 bases had no gene match. CDR3 region: CASSQDSSTGGPYNEQFF. The CDR3, as DNA: TGTGCCAGCAGCCAAGATTCTAGTACGGGGGGGCCTTACAATGAGCAGTTCTTC.

The CDR3: CASGLNGREQYF. CDR3 bases: TGTGCTAGTGGTTTGAATGGTCGGGAGCAGTACTTC. The chain joins TRBV12-5 to TRBJ2-7; D is unresolved. V lost 2 bases and J 7 bases, leaving 9 bases between the germline ends. Germline loops: CDR1 LGHNT, CDR2 FRNRAP. The CDR3 is 12 residues long. The full variable domain, in which reference TRBV12-5 and TRBJ2-7 provide the parts outside the CDR3, is DARVTQTPRHKVTEMGQEVTMRCQPILGHNTVFWYRQTMMQGLELLAYFRNRAPLDDSGMPKDRFSAEMPDATLATLKIQPSEPRDSAVYFCASGLNGREQYFGPGTRLTVT.